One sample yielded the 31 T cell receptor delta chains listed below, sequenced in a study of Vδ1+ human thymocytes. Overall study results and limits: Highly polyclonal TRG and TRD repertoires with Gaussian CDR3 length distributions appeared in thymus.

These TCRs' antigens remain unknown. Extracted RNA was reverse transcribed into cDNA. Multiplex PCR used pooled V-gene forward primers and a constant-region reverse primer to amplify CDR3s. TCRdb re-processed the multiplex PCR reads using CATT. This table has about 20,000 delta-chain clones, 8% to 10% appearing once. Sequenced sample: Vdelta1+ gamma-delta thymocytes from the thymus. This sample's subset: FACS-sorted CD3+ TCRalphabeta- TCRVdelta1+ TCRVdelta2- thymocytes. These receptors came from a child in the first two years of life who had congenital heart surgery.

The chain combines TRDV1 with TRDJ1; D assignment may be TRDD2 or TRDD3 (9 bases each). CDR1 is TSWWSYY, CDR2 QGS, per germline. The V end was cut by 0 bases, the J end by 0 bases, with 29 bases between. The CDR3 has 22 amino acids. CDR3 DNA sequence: TGTGCTCTTGGGGAACTAGATAGCGCCTTCCTACTGGGGGAGGCGTACACCGATAAACTCATCTTT. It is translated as CALGELDSAFLLGEAYTDKLIF.

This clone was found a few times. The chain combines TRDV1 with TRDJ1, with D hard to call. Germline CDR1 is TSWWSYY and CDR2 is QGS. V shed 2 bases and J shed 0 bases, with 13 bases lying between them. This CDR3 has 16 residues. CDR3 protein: CALGEVHAENTDKLIF. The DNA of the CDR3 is TGTGCTCTTGGGGAAGTACACGCGGAGAACACCGATAAACTCATCTTT.

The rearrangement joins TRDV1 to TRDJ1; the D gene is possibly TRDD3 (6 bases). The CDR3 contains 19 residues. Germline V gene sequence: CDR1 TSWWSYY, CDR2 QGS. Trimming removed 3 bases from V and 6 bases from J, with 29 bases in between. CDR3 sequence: CALGDTQLRPSTGRNKLIF. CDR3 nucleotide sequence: TGTGCTCTTGGGGATACCCAGTTAAGACCCTCCACTGGGAGAAATAAACTCATCTTT.

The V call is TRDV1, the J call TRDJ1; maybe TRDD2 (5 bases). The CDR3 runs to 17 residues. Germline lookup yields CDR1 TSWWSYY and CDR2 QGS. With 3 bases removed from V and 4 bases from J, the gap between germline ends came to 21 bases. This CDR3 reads CALGDRASPYFGDKLIF. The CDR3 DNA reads TGTGCTCTTGGGGATAGGGCATCCCCCTACTTCGGCGATAAACTCATCTTT.

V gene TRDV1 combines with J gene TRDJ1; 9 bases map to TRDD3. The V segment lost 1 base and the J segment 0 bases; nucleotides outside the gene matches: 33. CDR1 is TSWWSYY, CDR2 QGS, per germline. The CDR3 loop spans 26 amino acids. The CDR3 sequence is CALGEPPIAAERLFQLGDVYTDKLIF. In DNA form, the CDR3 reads TGTGCTCTTGGGGAACCCCCGATCGCCGCTGAACGTCTCTTCCAACTGGGGGACGTGTACACCGATAAACTCATCTTT.

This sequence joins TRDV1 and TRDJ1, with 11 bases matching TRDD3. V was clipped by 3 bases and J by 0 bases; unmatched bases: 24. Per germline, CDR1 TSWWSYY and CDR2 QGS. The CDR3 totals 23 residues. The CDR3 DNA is TGTGCTCTTGGGGAGTTTTCCTCACAAGTCACTGGGGGATATTATGGGTACACCGATAAACTCATCTTT. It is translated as CALGEFSSQVTGGYYGYTDKLIF.

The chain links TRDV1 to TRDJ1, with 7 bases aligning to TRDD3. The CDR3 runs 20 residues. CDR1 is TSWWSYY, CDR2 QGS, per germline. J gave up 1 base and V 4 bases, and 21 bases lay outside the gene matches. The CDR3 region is CALGGPPTGDFNRRTDKLIF. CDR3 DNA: TGTGCTCTTGGGGGTCCTCCGACTGGGGATTTCAACCGACGCACCGATAAACTCATCTTT.

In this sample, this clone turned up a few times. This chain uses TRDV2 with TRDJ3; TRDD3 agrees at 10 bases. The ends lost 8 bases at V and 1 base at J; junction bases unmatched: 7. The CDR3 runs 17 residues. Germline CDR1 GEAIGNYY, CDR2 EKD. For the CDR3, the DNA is TGTGCCTCTTTCTGGGGGATAAGATCCTGGGACACCCGACAGATGTTTTTC. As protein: CASFWGIRSWDTRQMFF.

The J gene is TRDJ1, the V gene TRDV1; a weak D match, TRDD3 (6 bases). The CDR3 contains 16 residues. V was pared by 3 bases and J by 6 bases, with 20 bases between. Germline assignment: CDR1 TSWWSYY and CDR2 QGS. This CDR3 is CALGDTALGVGHKLIF. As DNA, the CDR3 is TGTGCTCTTGGGGACACAGCCTTGGGGGTGGGGCATAAACTCATCTTT.

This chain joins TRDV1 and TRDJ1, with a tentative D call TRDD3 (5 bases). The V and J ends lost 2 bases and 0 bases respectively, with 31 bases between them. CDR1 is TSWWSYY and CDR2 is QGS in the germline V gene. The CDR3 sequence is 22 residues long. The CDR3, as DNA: TGTGCTCTTGGGGAAGACCCTCCCTCATGGGGCCGCGGGCCCTCTTACACCGATAAACTCATCTTT. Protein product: CALGEDPPSWGRGPSYTDKLIF.

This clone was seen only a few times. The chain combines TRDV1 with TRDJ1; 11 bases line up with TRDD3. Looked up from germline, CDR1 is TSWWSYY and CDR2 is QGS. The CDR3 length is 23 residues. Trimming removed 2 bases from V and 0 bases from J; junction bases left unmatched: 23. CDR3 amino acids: CALGELIPLWVRYWGINTDKLIF. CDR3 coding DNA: TGTGCTCTTGGGGAATTAATTCCCCTTTGGGTGCGTTACTGGGGGATAAACACCGATAAACTCATCTTT.

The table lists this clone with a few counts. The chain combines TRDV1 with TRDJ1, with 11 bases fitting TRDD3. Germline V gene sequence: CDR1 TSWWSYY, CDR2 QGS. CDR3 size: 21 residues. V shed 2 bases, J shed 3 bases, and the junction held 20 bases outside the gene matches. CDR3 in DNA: TGTGCTCTTGGGGAAGTCATCCTTCCTACTGGGGGATATGGTTGCGCCGATAAACTCATCTTT. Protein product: CALGEVILPTGGYGCADKLIF.

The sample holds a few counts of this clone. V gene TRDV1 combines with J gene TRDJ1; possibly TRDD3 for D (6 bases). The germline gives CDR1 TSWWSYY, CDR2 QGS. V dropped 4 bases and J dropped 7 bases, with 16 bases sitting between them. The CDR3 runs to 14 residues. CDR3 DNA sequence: TGTGCTCTTGGGGTCCCCGGCCTGGGGACTAAACTCATCTTT. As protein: CALGVPGLGTKLIF.

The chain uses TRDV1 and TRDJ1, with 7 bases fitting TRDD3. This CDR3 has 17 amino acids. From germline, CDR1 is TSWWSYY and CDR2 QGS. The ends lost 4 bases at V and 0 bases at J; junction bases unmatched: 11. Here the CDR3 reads CALGVFTGAEYTDKLIF. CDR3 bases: TGTGCTCTTGGGGTCTTTACTGGGGCGGAGTACACCGATAAACTCATCTTT.

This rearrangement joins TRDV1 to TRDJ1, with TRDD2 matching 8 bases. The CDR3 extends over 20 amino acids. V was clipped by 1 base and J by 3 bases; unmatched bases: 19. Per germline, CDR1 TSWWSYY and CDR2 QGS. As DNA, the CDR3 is TGTGCTCTTGGGGAACCCCCACTTCCTACCGGGGGCCTCGGGGCCGATAAACTCATCTTT. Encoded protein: CALGEPPLPTGGLGADKLIF.

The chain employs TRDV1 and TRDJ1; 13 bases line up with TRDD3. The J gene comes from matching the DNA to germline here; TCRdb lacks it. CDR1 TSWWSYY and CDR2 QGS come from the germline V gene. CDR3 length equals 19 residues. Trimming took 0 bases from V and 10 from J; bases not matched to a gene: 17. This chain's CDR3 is CALGELERLVLGDTSRLIF. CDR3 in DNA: TGTGCTCTTGGGGAACTGGAAAGGCTAGTACTGGGGGATACGAGTAGACTCATCTTT.

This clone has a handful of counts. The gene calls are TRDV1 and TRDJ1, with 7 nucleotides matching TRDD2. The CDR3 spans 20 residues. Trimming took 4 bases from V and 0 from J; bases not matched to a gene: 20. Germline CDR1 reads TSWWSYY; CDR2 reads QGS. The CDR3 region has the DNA TGTGCTCTTGGGGCCGCCCAAGGGCTTCCTAAGGGACCGTACACCGATAAACTCATCTTT. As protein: CALGAAQGLPKGPYTDKLIF.

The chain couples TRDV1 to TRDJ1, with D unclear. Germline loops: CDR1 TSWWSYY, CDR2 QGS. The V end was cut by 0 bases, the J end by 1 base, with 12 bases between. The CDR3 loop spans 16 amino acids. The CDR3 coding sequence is TGTGCTCTTGGGGAACTAGTGGGCGTTTCCACCGATAAACTCATCTTT. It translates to CALGELVGVSTDKLIF.

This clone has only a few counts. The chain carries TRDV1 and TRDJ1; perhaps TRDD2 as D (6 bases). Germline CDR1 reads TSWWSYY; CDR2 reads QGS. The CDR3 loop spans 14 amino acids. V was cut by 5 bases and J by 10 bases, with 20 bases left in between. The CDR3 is CALGNHLPLRGLIF. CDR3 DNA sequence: TGTGCTCTTGGGAACCACCTTCCCCTCAGAGGACTCATCTTT.

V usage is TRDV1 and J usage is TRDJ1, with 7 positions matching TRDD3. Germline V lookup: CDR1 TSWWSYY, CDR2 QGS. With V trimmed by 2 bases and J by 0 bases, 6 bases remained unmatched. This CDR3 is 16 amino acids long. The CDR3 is CALGETRLGDTDKLIF. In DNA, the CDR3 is TGTGCTCTTGGGGAAACACGTCTGGGGGACACCGATAAACTCATCTTT.

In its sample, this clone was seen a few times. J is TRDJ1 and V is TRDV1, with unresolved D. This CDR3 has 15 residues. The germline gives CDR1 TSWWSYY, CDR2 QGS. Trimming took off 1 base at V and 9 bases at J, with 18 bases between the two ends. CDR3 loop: CALGEPPLPLAELIF. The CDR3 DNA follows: TGTGCTCTTGGGGAACCCCCCCTCCCCCTCGCGGAACTCATCTTT.

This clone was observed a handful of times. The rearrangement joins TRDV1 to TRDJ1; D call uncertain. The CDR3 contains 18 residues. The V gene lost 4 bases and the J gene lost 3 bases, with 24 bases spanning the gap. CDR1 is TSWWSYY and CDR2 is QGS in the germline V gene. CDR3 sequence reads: CALGGCRCAGLLADKLIF. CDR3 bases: TGTGCTCTTGGGGGATGTAGGTGTGCCGGACTTCTCGCCGATAAACTCATCTTT.

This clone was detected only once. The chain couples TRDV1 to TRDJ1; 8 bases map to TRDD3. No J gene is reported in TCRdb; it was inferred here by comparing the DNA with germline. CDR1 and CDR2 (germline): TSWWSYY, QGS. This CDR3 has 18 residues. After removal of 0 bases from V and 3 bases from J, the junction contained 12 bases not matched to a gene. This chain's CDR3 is CALGELEDSTGIPDKLIF. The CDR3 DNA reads TGTGCTCTTGGGGAACTAGAGGACTCTACGGGGATACCCGATAAACTCATCTTT.

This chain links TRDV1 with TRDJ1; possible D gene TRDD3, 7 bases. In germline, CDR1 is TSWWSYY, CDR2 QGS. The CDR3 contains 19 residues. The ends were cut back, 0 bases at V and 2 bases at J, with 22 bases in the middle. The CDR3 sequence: CALGELPSPGGSTTDKLIF. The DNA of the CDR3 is TGTGCTCTTGGGGAACTTCCTTCCCCTGGGGGTTCCACTACCGATAAACTCATCTTT.

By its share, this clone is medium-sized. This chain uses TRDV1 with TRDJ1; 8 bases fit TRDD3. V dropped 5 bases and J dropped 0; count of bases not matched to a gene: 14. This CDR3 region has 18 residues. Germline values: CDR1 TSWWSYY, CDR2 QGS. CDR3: CALGLCPGGPTYTDKLIF. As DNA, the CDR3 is TGTGCTCTTGGGTTATGTCCTGGGGGACCGACATACACCGATAAACTCATCTTT.

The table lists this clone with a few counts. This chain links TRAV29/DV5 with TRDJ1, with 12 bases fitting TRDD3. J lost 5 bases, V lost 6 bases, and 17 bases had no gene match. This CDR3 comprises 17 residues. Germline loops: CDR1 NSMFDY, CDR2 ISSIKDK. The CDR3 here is CAVSFPILGDTWDKLIF. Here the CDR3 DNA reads TGTGCAGTATCCTTCCCCATACTGGGGGATACTTGGGATAAACTCATCTTT.

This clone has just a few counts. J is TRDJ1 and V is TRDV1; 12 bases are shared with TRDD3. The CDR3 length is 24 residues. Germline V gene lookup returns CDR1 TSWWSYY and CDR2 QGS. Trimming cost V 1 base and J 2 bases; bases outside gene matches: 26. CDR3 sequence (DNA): TGTGCTCTTGGGGAACCCCCTTCTTCCTACCCTAGTACTGGGGGATACCTCCGGACCGATAAACTCATCTTT. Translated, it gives CALGEPPSSYPSTGGYLRTDKLIF.

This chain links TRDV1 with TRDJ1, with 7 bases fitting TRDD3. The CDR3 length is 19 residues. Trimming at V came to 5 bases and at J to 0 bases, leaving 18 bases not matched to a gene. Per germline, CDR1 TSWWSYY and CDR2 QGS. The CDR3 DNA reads TGTGCTCTTGGGCTAGACACATGGCGGATACGCCGGTACACCGATAAACTCATCTTT. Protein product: CALGLDTWRIRRYTDKLIF.

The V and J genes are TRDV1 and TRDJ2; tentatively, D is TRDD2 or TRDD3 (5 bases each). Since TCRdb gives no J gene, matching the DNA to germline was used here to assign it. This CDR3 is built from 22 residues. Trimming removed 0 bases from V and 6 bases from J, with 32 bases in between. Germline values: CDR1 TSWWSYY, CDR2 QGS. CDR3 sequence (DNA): TGTGCTCTTGGGGAACTTCCCCTTCTAGTCTCTTTGGGGAAGCCCCAGGCAGCACAACTCTTCTTT. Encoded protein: CALGELPLLVSLGKPQAAQLFF.

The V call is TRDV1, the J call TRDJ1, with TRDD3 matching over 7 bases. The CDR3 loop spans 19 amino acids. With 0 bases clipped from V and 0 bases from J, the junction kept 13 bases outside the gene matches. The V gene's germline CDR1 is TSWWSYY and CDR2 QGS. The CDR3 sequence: CALGELGDALGRYTDKLIF. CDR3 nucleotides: TGTGCTCTTGGGGAACTGGGGGATGCCCTGGGCCGGTACACCGATAAACTCATCTTT.

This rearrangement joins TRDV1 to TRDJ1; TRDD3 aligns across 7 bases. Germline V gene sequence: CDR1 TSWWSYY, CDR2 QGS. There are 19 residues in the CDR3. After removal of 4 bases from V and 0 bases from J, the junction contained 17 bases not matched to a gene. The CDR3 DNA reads TGTGCTCTTGGGGCCCCCTTTGGCTGGGGGCTTCCCTACACCGATAAACTCATCTTT. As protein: CALGAPFGWGLPYTDKLIF.